This TCR beta chain was observed in a study of T cell responses to AZD1222 COVID-19 vaccine. Regarding the study as a whole: Clonal diversity was possibly underestimated, and the donors were mostly white British, with more females. Breadth and depth of Spike-specific TCRs rose after two AZD1222 doses.

The CDR3 totals 15 residues. Deletions cut 1 base from V and 0 bases from J, with 7 bases between. Germline CDR1 reads SGHTA; CDR2 reads FQGNSA. Profiled with immunoSEQ multiplex PCR; TCRdb holds only in-frame clones, not every one. The sample shows under 70,000 clones, over 70% of them seen only once. Points on this clone: Its antigen is not identified.

The TCR sequence derives from an adult in good health. Sequencing was performed on peripheral blood, taken on day 0 of AZD1222 vaccination. This rearrangement joins TRBV7-2 to TRBJ1-3; D call uncertain. This CDR3 reads CASSLVNSSGNTIYF. The CDR3 bases are TGTGCCAGCAGCTTAGTAAACTCCTCTGGAAACACCATATATTTT.